The clone carrying this T cell receptor beta chain was seen a handful of times. The antigen remains unidentified. This sample was included in a study of liver allograft versus peripheral blood T cells. Overall study context: T cell receptor repertoires in transplanted livers were compared with those in recipients' peripheral blood. Whole-study findings and limits: Reported data describe T cell receptor repertoires within liver allografts as differing from those in peripheral blood.

TCRdb called the reads again in MiXCR, with one record for every CDR3 protein. The table includes several thousand distinct CDR3 sequences, about a sixth detected once. V lost 11 bases to trimming and J lost 4 bases; unmatched junction nucleotides: 2. The length of the CDR3 is 11 residues. Germline CDR1 is SEHNR and CDR2 is FQNEAQ (reference sequence). The clonotype was recovered from a human patient who had a liver transplant. Some T cells may be transferred from the graft donor. The J gene is TRBJ1-2, the V gene TRBV7-9; 9 bases are a match to TRBD1. CDR3 sequence: CASQGAYGYTF. DNA for the CDR3: TGTGCCTCACAGGGGGCCTATGGCTACACCTTC.